What follows are 5 T cell receptor beta chains derived from one specimen sequenced in a study of chemoradiotherapy in HPV16-positive cancers (dated by TCRdb to about 2022). Library prep was done by the immunoSEQ multiplex PCR assay. Imported from immuneACCESS, the table was reduced by TCRdb to in-frame sequences with V and J called. These copies leave out some clones; in studies compared against another copy, an unresolved V gene accounts for under half, and the cause of the remainder is not known. This sample lists tens of thousands of clones; nearly 95% were detected once. Together, the top ten hold about 20% of the sample. The source was blood, collected from a patient who underwent chemoradiotherapy. These receptors were collected from a human donor with HPV-associated anogenital cancer.

V is TRBV5-6 and J is TRBJ1-2; possible D gene TRBD1, 5 bases. CDR3 length equals 15 residues. V was clipped by 2 bases and J by 4 bases, with 15 bases between them. Germline CDR1 and CDR2: SGHDT and YYEEEE. The CDR3 region has the DNA TGTGCCAGCAGCTTTATAGGGACGCCCGTCTATGGCTACACCTTC. Protein: CASSFIGTPVYGYTF.

The V and J genes are TRBV2 and TRBJ2-7; 9 nucleotides match TRBD1. V was clipped by 6 bases and J by 3 bases; unmatched bases: 9. The CDR3 contains 15 residues. Germline CDR1 reads SNHLY; CDR2 reads FYNNEI. CDR3 sequence (DNA): TGTGCCAGCAGGGAGGGTTGGACAGGGGTCTACGAGCAGTACTTC. The encoded protein is CASREGWTGVYEQYF.

This chain connects TRBV5-1 to TRBJ2-3; possibly TRBD1 for D (6 bases). The CDR3 length is 15 residues. The germline V gene has CDR1 SGHRS and CDR2 YFSETQ. V lost 2 bases and J 3 bases, leaving 13 bases between the germline ends. The CDR3 DNA is TGCGCCAGCAGCTTATCAGGGGCAGGGACAGATACGCAGTATTTT. Residues: CASSLSGAGTDTQYF.

The chain uses TRBV2 and TRBJ1-4; the D gene is possibly TRBD1 (5 bases). The germline gives CDR1 SNHLY, CDR2 FYNNEI. The CDR3 loop spans 15 amino acids. V was shortened by 1 base and J by 4 bases, with 10 bases between the two germline ends. The CDR3 reads CASSEGSGFNEKLFF. The CDR3 DNA sequence: TGTGCCAGCAGTGAAGGTTCAGGGTTTAATGAAAAACTGTTTTTT.

This rearrangement joins TRBV7-3 to TRBJ2-1; D is ambiguous. The CDR3 covers 13 residues. Trimming cost V 1 base and J 8 bases, with 9 bases left between them. The V gene's germline CDR1 is SGHTA and CDR2 FQGTGA. CDR3 DNA sequence: TGTGCCAGCAGCTTAAGCAGGTTGGATGAGCAGTTCTTC. Translating gives CASSLSRLDEQFF. Drawing the rest from reference TRBV7-3 and TRBJ2-1, the complete variable domain is GAGVSQTPSNKVTEKGKYVELRCDPISGHTALYWYRQSLGQGPEFLIYFQGTGAADDSGLPNDRFFAVRPEGSVSTLKIQRTERGDSAVYLCASSLSRLDEQFFGPGTRLTVL.